This TCR beta chain is from a study of shared T cell receptors in the human thymus. From germline, CDR1 is SGDLS and CDR2 YYNGEE. Trimming cost V 1 base and J 0 bases; bases outside gene matches: 2. This CDR3 spans 16 amino acids. Libraries were prepared by immunoSEQ multiplex PCR; TCRdb keeps only in-frame clonotypes and omits some of them. The sample lists about 500,000 clones, around 78% occurring once. These data also featured in a second study, about human thymus T cells. That source reports: Donation was from healthy Finnish infants who were having corrective surgery that addressed congenital heart defects. Thymus pieces cut out during corrective heart surgery were the tissue that was used. Use of V and J genes seemed skewed within the thymic and blood repertoires. Related studies noted strongly shared thymic repertoires across unrelated people.

This receptor was taken from a boy in the first two years of life with a congenital heart defect. Sequenced sample: thymocytes. The chain couples TRBV9 to TRBJ2-3, with 10 bases matching TRBD1. The chain's CDR3 is CASSVRGQGSTDTQYF. The CDR3 nucleotides are TGTGCCAGCAGCGTACGGGGACAGGGGAGCACAGATACGCAGTATTTT.